One T cell receptor (beta chain) is described in this entry. The antigen it recognizes is unknown. Base quality data are lacking; no much larger clone is found one base away. This record comes from a study of CD8+ T cells in alopecia areata (dated by TCRdb to the late 2010s). Turning to the overall study: To study T cell clonal expansion in alopecia areata, the researchers applied high-throughput TCRbeta sequencing to both the C3H/HeJ mouse model and human patients. Scalp clonality was compared among normal scalp (n=4), patchy alopecia areata scalp (n=8), and alopecia totalis/universalis scalp (n=8). On the human side, TCRbeta sequencing was run on scalp tissue and on sorted CD4+ and CD8+ peripheral blood T cells from healthy controls and from alopecia areata patients with either patchy or totalis/universalis disease. Amplification of TCRbeta CDR3 regions was done by immunoSEQ multiplex PCR using 35 Vbeta forward primers and 13 Jbeta reverse primers. RNA was obtained with the PAXgene miRNA kit for fixed scalp, the miRNeasy kit for PBMCs, and the RNeasy kit for mouse skin. General conclusions and limits of the study: Compared with normal scalp, lesional scalp, particularly in alopecia totalis/universalis, had higher clonality and more expanded CD8+ clones, which suggests antigenic drive. Unlike mouse skin, where gammadelta T cells dominate, normal human skin contains resident alphabeta T cells that get sequenced too, which complicates analysis of the scalp TCR repertoire. Shared TCR sequences between patients were less evident than in mice, which may be partly attributable to HLA diversity in the patient population.

PBMCs were separated by density centrifugation and stained for CD3, CD4 and CD8, after which CD4+ and CD8+ T cells were sorted on a FACSAria. Scalp biopsies and blood samples were provided by unaffected controls. Reading the germline V gene gives CDR1 ENHRY and CDR2 SYGVKD. The CDR3 sequence holds 13 residues, the cysteine and phenylalanine included. Only the CDR3 DNA is retained, 39 bases long and in frame from the first base. V was cut back by 3 bases and J by 4 bases, leaving a gap of 9 bases between them. The method behind the library was the immunoSEQ multiplex PCR assay. For TCR sequencing, RNA was extracted from every sample and reverse transcribed into cDNA to serve as template. SuperScript III was used to make first-strand cDNA, primed with a 2:1 mix of oligo-dT and random hexamers. A synthetic immune receptor repertoire was used to gauge amplification bias, and whatever bias remained was removed computationally. Per the authors' processing: Raw reads were preprocessed to remove errors, and CDR3 was defined according to IMGT conventions as the region from the conserved cysteine to phenylalanine. To get clonality, Shannon entropy was normalized by log2 of the number of productive unique TCRs and the result was subtracted from 1. Whether each scalp clone was CD4 or CD8 was inferred by checking scalp TCRbeta sequences against the CD4 and CD8 repertoires from sorted blood. Drawn from immuneACCESS, this table holds only the in-frame rearrangements with V and J called that TCRdb kept. Clones are partly lost; checked studies trace under half to an unresolved V gene and leave the rest unexplained. The V and J calls and clone size come from that table; D and trimming were worked out from the DNA. Present in this sample are 90,000 to 150,000 clones, 55% to 80% of which were seen just once. Clones ranked in the top ten supply approximately 2.6% of the sample.

The V and J genes are TRBV10-3 and TRBJ1-2; the D gene is not confidently resolved. Sequences were obtained from CD4+ T cells sorted from blood. The source of this sequence is a human donor in good health. The CDR3 sequence is CAISEDSTYGYTF. In nucleotides, the sequence is TGTGCCATCAGTGAAGACTCGACCTATGGCTACACCTTC.